The T cell receptor (beta chain) under discussion was sequenced for a study of long-term antiretroviral therapy in people with HIV. Study-wide points: Transplant donor controls retained higher diversity, though diversity increased after ART.

V was clipped by 3 bases and J by 0 bases, with 5 bases between them. The CDR3 length is 13 residues. Germline V lookup: CDR1 KGHSH, CDR2 LQKENI. Investigators performed immunoSEQ version v3.0 at survey level. Here immunoSEQ multiplex PCR was the method, and the copy in TCRdb shows in-frame clones only, minus some. The sample has 32,000 or so clones; about 83% are singletons. Of note for this clone: Its antigen is unknown.

The receptor was derived from a woman aged 45-59 years with HIV. The specimen comprised unsorted PBMCs, sampled 2 years after starting antiretroviral therapy. The chain has TRBV18 and TRBJ2-5, with unresolved D. CDR3 protein: CASSPSDQETQYF. The CDR3 DNA sequence: TGTGCCAGCTCACCCAGCGACCAAGAGACCCAGTACTTC.